This entry is about one T cell receptor (beta chain). Its antigen is currently unknown. No DNA is shown, since the ends of the CDR3 on it are uncertain; the CDR3 is the one TCRdb lists. Clones were sequenced by immunoSEQ multiplex PCR, and TCRdb holds only the in-frame ones, with some missing. In the table there are 55,000 to 75,000 clones, around 72% of which are singletons. Germline-derived CDR1 and CDR2 are SNHLY and FYNNEI. 13 amino acids form the CDR3, both terminal residues included. This sample was included in a study of vaccination effects on CD4 cells after COVID-19. Study-level points and caveats: There was only 1 of 255 vaccine-induced clones in healthy vaccinees that cross-reacted with common cold coronaviruses.

ViraFEST used viral peptide pools to expand antigen-specific CD4+ T cells before sequencing. With roughly 10 days of culture completed, CD4+ T cells were isolated. Having tested negative for nucleocapsid antibodies, the vaccine recipients showed no prior SARS-CoV-2 infection. A few million PBMC were seeded per well and grown in the presence of around 10 IU/ml IL-2 and around 10 ug/ml peptides. The chain combines TRBV2 with TRBJ1-1. The TCR sequence derives from a human donor who received a COVID-19 vaccine. The specimen comprised CD4+ T cells from PBMCs cultured with HCoV-OC43 spike peptides, sampled before COVID-19 vaccination. As to subset: HCoV-OC43 spike overlapping peptide pool stimulation. CDR3 residues: CASSVSLDTEAFF.